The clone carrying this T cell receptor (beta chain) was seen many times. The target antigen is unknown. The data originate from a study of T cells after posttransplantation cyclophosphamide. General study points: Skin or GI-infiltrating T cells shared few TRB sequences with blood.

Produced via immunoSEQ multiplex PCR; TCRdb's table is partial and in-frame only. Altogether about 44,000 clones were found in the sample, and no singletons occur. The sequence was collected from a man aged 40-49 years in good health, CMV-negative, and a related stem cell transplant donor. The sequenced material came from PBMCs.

CDR3 nucleotide sequence: TGTGCCAGTAGTACCGCGGGGACTCCAGCGACCGGGGAGCTGTTTTTT. Translation: CASSTAGTPATGELFF. This rearrangement joins TRBV19 to TRBJ2-2; tentatively, D is TRBD2 (6 bases). From germline, CDR1 is LNHDA and CDR2 SQIVND (reference sequence). The CDR3 contains 16 residues. V was trimmed by 4 bases and J by 5 bases, leaving 17 bases between them.